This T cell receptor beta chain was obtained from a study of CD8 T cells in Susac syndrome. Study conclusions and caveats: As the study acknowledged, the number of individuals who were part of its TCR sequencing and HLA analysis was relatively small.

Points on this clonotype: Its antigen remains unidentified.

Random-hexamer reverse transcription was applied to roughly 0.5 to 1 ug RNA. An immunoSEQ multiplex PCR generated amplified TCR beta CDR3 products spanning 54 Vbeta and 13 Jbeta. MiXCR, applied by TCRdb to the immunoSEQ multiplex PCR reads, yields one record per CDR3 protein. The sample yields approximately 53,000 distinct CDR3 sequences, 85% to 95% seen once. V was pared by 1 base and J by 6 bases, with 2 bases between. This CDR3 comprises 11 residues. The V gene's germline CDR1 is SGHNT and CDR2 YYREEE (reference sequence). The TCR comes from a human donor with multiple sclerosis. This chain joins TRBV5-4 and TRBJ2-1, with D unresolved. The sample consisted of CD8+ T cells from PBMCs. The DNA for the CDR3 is TGTGCCAGCAGCTTGTCCAATGAGCAGTTCTTC. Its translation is CASSLSNEQFF.